Presented here are 8 T cell receptor beta chains from one specimen sequenced in a study of T cell responses to AZD1222 COVID-19 vaccine. Using immunoSEQ multiplex PCR, the repertoire was profiled, and TCRdb retains in-frame clones only, with some absent. The table records around 99,000 clones, around 87% of them present only once. The sequencing here drew on peripheral blood, taken 28 days after the second AZD1222 dose. These receptors were collected from an adult who received the AZD1222 COVID-19 vaccine.

This sequence joins TRBV18 and TRBJ1-4; 7 bases fit TRBD1. CDR1 is KGHSH and CDR2 is LQKENI in the germline V gene. This CDR3 has 15 residues. The junction had 8 bases not matched to a gene; V was cut back by 2 bases and J by 8 bases. The CDR3: CASSPGGGAGEKLFF. The CDR3 nucleotides read TGTGCCAGCTCACCAGGAGGGGGCGCAGGGGAAAAACTGTTTTTT.

This chain joins TRBV10-3 and TRBJ1-2, with TRBD1 identical over 7 bases. Germline values: CDR1 ENHRY, CDR2 SYGVKD. The CDR3 has 15 residues. Unmatched junction bases numbered 13, after V lost 6 bases and J lost 6 bases. In nucleotides, the CDR3 is TGTGCCATCAGGGACCTCACAGGGGATAAAGATGGCTACACCTTC. This translates into CAIRDLTGDKDGYTF.

The chain employs TRBV6-6 and TRBJ1-6; D is unclear. This CDR3 region has 16 residues. CDR1 is MNHNY, CDR2 SVGAGI, per germline (reference sequence). With 4 bases removed from V and 10 bases from J, the gap between germline ends came to 20 bases. CDR3 region: CASSSQPLSLGSPLHF. DNA of the CDR3: TGTGCCAGCAGTTCCCAACCTCTAAGTCTTGGGTCACCCCTCCACTTT.

Only one count was recorded for this clone. V usage is TRBV9 and J usage is TRBJ1-4, with D possibly matching TRBD1 (5 bases). CDR1 is SGDLS, CDR2 YYNGEE, per germline. This CDR3 has 14 amino acids. Trimming left V 0 bases short and J 2 bases short, with 5 bases between. CDR3 DNA sequence: TGTGCCAGCAGCGTAGGGGGGACTAATGAAAAACTGTTTTTT. The encoded protein is CASSVGGTNEKLFF. The full variable domain, its missing parts supplied by reference TRBV9 and TRBJ1-4, is DSGVTQTPKHLITATGQRVTLRCSPRSGDLSVYWYQQSLDQGLQFLIQYYNGEERAKGNILERFSAQQFPDLHSELNLSSLELGDSALYFCASSVGGTNEKLFFGSGTQLSVL.

This clone occurred once. The rearrangement uses TRBV5-1 and TRBJ1-6, with unresolved D. This CDR3 spans 17 amino acids. Germline CDR1 SGHRS, CDR2 YFSETQ. V was trimmed by 0 bases and J by 2 bases, leaving 12 bases between them. The CDR3 region has the DNA TGCGCCAGCAGCTTGGCCCCCCTAGGCACCTATAATTCACCCCTCCACTTT. Encoded protein: CASSLAPLGTYNSPLHF.

The genes are TRBV18 and TRBJ1-5; 7 bases fit TRBD1. CDR1 and CDR2 (germline): KGHSH, LQKENI. V dropped 5 bases and J dropped 0; count of bases not matched to a gene: 4. The CDR3 spans 15 residues. CDR3 residues: CASSAGQVSNQPQHF. DNA of the CDR3: TGTGCCAGCTCAGCCGGACAGGTTAGCAATCAGCCCCAGCATTTT.

In its sample, this clone was seen a few times. The chain links TRBV18 to TRBJ2-5; D is possibly TRBD1 or TRBD2 (5 bases each). Trimming removed 1 base from V and 5 bases from J, with 11 bases in between. Germline V lookup: CDR1 KGHSH, CDR2 LQKENI. This CDR3 contains 14 residues. The CDR3 region is CASSPQGKRETQYF. The CDR3 DNA sequence: TGTGCCAGCTCACCACAGGGGAAGCGGGAGACCCAGTACTTC. Full variable domain (missing parts from reference TRBV18 and TRBJ2-5): NAGVMQNPRHLVRRRGQEARLRCSPMKGHSHVYWYRQLPEEGLKFMVYLQKENIIDESGMPKERFSAEFPKEGPSILRIQQVVRGDSAAYFCASSPQGKRETQYFGPGTRLLVL.

The chain employs TRBV29-1 and TRBJ2-1; 9 positions match TRBD2. Germline lookup yields CDR1 SQVTM and CDR2 ANQGSEA. The CDR3 contains 16 residues. After removal of 4 bases from V and 1 base from J, the junction contained 8 bases not matched to a gene. The CDR3 region has the DNA TGCAGCGTTGTGGGGCAAGCGGGAGGATCCTACAATGAGCAGTTCTTC. The encoded protein is CSVVGQAGGSYNEQFF.